This paragraph reports one T cell receptor beta chain. Repertoires were generated with immunoSEQ multiplex PCR, while TCRdb's copy carries only in-frame clones and drops some. The profile shows around 52,000 clones, about four fifths of them singletons. The CDR3 runs to 18 residues. Germline CDR1 SGDLS, CDR2 YYNGEE. V shed 0 bases, J shed 3 bases, and the junction held 11 bases outside the gene matches. The data derive from a study of blood T cell repertoires in COVID-19. V usage is TRBV9 and J usage is TRBJ2-1; 8 nucleotides agree with TRBD2. The sample comprised peripheral blood. This receptor was taken from a woman older than 75 with acute or convalescent COVID-19. CDR3 bases: TGTGCCAGCAGCGTAGATGGAAGGGGGGCGGGAGGCTACAATGAGCAGTTCTTC. Translation: CASSVDGRGAGGYNEQFF.